The clone carrying this TCR beta chain has more than one count but fewer than ten. The antigen is not known. The read ends 3 residues shy of where the CDR3 ends; the end is completed using the germline J gene. Equal genomic DNA amounts from CVID and control samples were sequenced. Produced via immunoSEQ multiplex PCR; TCRdb's table is partial and in-frame only. The sample holds about 23,000 clones, and no clone turns up only once. Heparinized whole blood, about 4.5 to 9 ml, came from each donor. This entry belongs to a study of T cell clonality in common variable immunodeficiency. Study findings and constraints: In common variable immunodeficiency, TCR beta chains reportedly carried fewer deletions and N-nucleotide insertions. CVID subjects shared fewer TCRbeta clones than healthy controls did.

This CDR3 is 14 amino acids long. Germline V gene data show CDR1 as DFQATT and CDR2 as SNEGSKA (reference sequence). The clonotype comes from a human donor with common variable immunodeficiency. Sequencing was performed on peripheral blood mononuclear cells. This chain joins TRBV20-1 and TRBJ1-1, with 7 bases identical to TRBD1. The chain's CDR3 is CTARDRQGRTEAFF. CDR3 DNA, as far as it was read: TGCACAGCTAGAGACCGACAGGGAAGGACTGAA.